These 20 T cell receptor beta chains were all obtained from the same sample, sequenced in a study of shared clonotypes between healthy human individuals. Assay used: immunoSEQ multiplex PCR; TCRdb lists only in-frame clones, some missing. The profile covers some 2,000,000 clones, with nearly 97% appearing a single time and roughly 0.13% taken by the ten largest. Sequencing input: naive CD4+ T cells sorted from blood. Sample subset: CD45RA+ positively selected. Receptors were obtained from a man aged 18-30 years in good health.

The V and J genes are TRBV10-2 and TRBJ1-1, with 10 nucleotides matching TRBD1. With 6 bases clipped from V and 3 bases from J, the junction kept 4 bases outside the gene matches. Germline CDR1 WSHSY, CDR2 SAAADI. The CDR3 has 14 amino acids. The CDR3 is CASRPGTGDTEAFF. The DNA of the CDR3 is TGCGCCAGCAGACCCGGGACAGGGGACACTGAAGCTTTCTTT.

Details on this clone: Other nucleotide sequences from this sample produce the same CDR3. The chain combines TRBV30 with TRBJ2-7, with unresolved D. Germline CDR1 and CDR2: GTSNPN and SVGIG (reference sequence). The V end was cut by 0 bases, the J end by 1 base, with 7 bases between. The CDR3 covers 13 residues. The CDR3 nucleotides are TGTGCCTGGAGTGTCGGCAATTCCTACGAGCAGTACTTC. It specifies CAWSVGNSYEQYF.

The rearrangement uses TRBV6-1 and TRBJ1-5, with D hard to call. Germline values: CDR1 MNHNS, CDR2 SASEGT. The ends were cut back, 7 bases at V and 6 bases at J, with 13 bases in the middle. The length of the CDR3 is 13 residues. For the CDR3, the DNA is TGTGCCAGCAAGGTGGCCGGAAGTCAGCCCCAGCATTTT. It encodes CASKVAGSQPQHF.

The V and J genes are TRBV2 and TRBJ1-2; D perhaps matches TRBD1 (5 bases). Per germline, CDR1 SNHLY and CDR2 FYNNEI. V shed 6 bases and J shed 2 bases, with 16 bases lying between them. The CDR3 has 15 amino acids. The CDR3 protein is CASRLAGTENYGYTF. The CDR3, as DNA: TGTGCCAGCAGATTAGCCGGGACGGAGAACTATGGCTACACCTTC.

V usage is TRBV7-9 and J usage is TRBJ2-7; no clear D gene. The CDR3 totals 12 residues. The germline V and J ends were trimmed by 5 bases and 6 bases, with 11 bases remaining between them. CDR1 is SEHNR and CDR2 is FQNEAQ in the germline V gene (reference sequence). The CDR3, as DNA: TGTGCCAGCAGCCAACTGCTCGGCGAGCAGTACTTC. It encodes CASSQLLGEQYF. Together with reference TRBV7-9 and TRBJ2-7, the CDR3 gives the full variable domain: DTGVSQNPRHKITKRGQNVTFRCDPISEHNRLYWYRQTLGQGPEFLTYFQNEAQLEKSRLLSDRFSAERPKGSFSTLEIQRTEQGDSAMYLCASSQLLGEQYFGPGTRLTVT.

The sample holds one count of this clone. This sample also contains other DNA sequences that code for the same CDR3. This chain joins TRBV5-1 and TRBJ2-2; D gene uncertain. Germline-derived CDR1 and CDR2 are SGHRS and YFSETQ. The CDR3 length is 12 residues. V was cut by 5 bases and J by 1 base, with 3 bases left in between. Here the CDR3 DNA reads TGCGCCAGCAGTCAGAACACCGGGGAGCTGTTTTTT. Amino acids: CASSQNTGELFF.

CDR3 DNA: TGTGCCAGCAGTGAAGGGCTAGCCCAAGAGACCCAGTACTTC. Its translation: CASSEGLAQETQYF. V and J are TRBV2 and TRBJ2-5, with D maybe TRBD2 (5 bases). Germline V gene lookup returns CDR1 SNHLY and CDR2 FYNNEI. V was clipped by 1 base and J by 1 base, with 7 bases between them. The length of the CDR3 is 14 residues.

The genes are TRBV5-1 and TRBJ1-4; 7 bases are shared with TRBD1. Per germline, CDR1 SGHRS and CDR2 YFSETQ. This CDR3 spans 15 amino acids. Trimming cost V 4 bases and J 5 bases; bases outside gene matches: 8. For the CDR3, the DNA is TGCGCCAGCAGCGCCTCGACAGGGACAAATGAAAAACTGTTTTTT. Residues: CASSASTGTNEKLFF. The full variable domain, completed using reference TRBV5-1 and TRBJ1-4, is KAGVTQTPRYLIKTRGQQVTLSCSPISGHRSVSWYQQTPGQGLQFLFEYFSETQRNKGNFPGRFSGRQFSNSRSEMNVSTLELGDSALYLCASSASTGTNEKLFFGSGTQLSVL.

The chain recombines TRBV5-1 with TRBJ2-7; D might be TRBD1 or TRBD2, each matching 5 bases. The V end lost 0 bases, the J end lost 4 bases, and 14 bases lay between the germline ends. The CDR3 covers 15 residues. The germline V gene encodes CDR1 SGHRS and CDR2 YFSETQ. This chain's CDR3 is CASSLATGREYEQYF. The CDR3 DNA reads TGCGCCAGCAGCTTGGCTACGGGACGAGAGTACGAGCAGTACTTC.

The CDR3 nucleotides read TGTGCCAGCAGGGACCCTTATCGGGGAGAGCAGTACTTC. It yields the protein CASRDPYRGEQYF. This chain uses TRBV6-1 with TRBJ2-7, with D tentatively TRBD2 (5 bases). The CDR3 runs to 13 residues. In germline, CDR1 is MNHNS, CDR2 SASEGT. Trimming removed 6 bases at V and 7 bases at J, with 16 bases between.

About this clone: The same CDR3 is also encoded by other DNA sequences in this sample. The chain combines TRBV30 with TRBJ1-3; tentative D call: TRBD1 (6 bases). Germline assignment: CDR1 GTSNPN and CDR2 SVGIG (reference sequence). Trimming cost V 0 bases and J 0 bases, with 9 bases left between them. The CDR3 is made up of 15 amino acids. The CDR3 DNA sequence: TGTGCCTGGAGTGTACGCAGGGGCTCTGGAAACACCATATATTTT. Its translation is CAWSVRRGSGNTIYF. Using reference TRBV30 and TRBJ1-3 for the parts outside the CDR3, the full variable domain is SQTIHQWPATLVQPVGSPLSLECTVEGTSNPNLYWYRQAAGRGLQLLFYSVGIGQISSEVPQNLSASRPQDRQFILSSKKLLLSDSGFYLCAWSVRRGSGNTIYFGEGSWLTVV.

CDR3 DNA: TGTGCCAGCAGCCCCCCGCGGCCAGCAGAGACCCAGTACTTC. It yields the protein CASSPPRPAETQYF. This rearrangement joins TRBV5-4 to TRBJ2-5; D is unclear. Germline CDR1 reads SGHNT; CDR2 reads YYREEE (reference sequence). Trimming cost V 4 bases and J 4 bases, with 14 bases left between them. The CDR3 has 14 amino acids.

V usage is TRBV10-3 and J usage is TRBJ2-1, with D unresolved. Germline values: CDR1 ENHRY, CDR2 SYGVKD. This CDR3 comprises 13 residues. The V end was cut by 10 bases, the J end by 8 bases, with 18 bases between. CDR3 nucleotides: TGTGCCACCATCCAAGATATCTGGGATGAGCAGTTCTTC. Amino acids: CATIQDIWDEQFF.

The rearrangement joins TRBV4-1 to TRBJ2-1, with TRBD1 identical over 9 bases. The CDR3 runs 16 residues. V was clipped by 2 bases and J by 7 bases; unmatched bases: 9. Per germline, CDR1 MGHRA and CDR2 YSYEKL. The CDR3 region is CASSQISGTGFNEQFF. The CDR3 DNA sequence: TGCGCCAGCAGCCAAATATCCGGGACAGGGTTTAATGAGCAGTTCTTC.

About this clone: Other DNA sequences from this sample encode an identical CDR3 as well. The chain is built from TRBV7-9 and TRBJ1-1, with D hard to call. V was trimmed by 1 base and J by 2 bases, leaving 8 bases between them. The CDR3 is 14 residues long. Germline V gene data show CDR1 as SEHNR and CDR2 as FQNEAQ (reference sequence). This CDR3 reads CASSLGRQNTEAFF. CDR3 DNA: TGTGCCAGCAGCTTAGGGAGGCAAAACACTGAAGCTTTCTTT.

This chain uses TRBV4-1 with TRBJ1-4; 7 bases are shared with TRBD1. The germline V gene has CDR1 MGHRA and CDR2 YSYEKL. Losses at the gene ends were 1 base for V and 11 bases for J; bases not matched to a gene: 13. This CDR3 has 16 residues. The CDR3 DNA reads TGCGCCAGCAGCCAAGTAACCATCCAGGGACAGCTGAAACTGTTTTTT. Translation: CASSQVTIQGQLKLFF.

In the case of this clone: Other nucleotide sequences from this sample produce the same CDR3. V usage is TRBV7-3 and J usage is TRBJ1-1; possibly TRBD1 for D (5 bases). Germline V gene sequence: CDR1 SGHTA, CDR2 FQGTGA. CDR3 size: 14 residues. V was shortened by 2 bases and J by 1 base, with 8 bases between the two germline ends. CDR3 bases: TGTGCCAGCAGCTTAGACAGATGGAACACTGAAGCTTTCTTT. Amino acids: CASSLDRWNTEAFF.

On this clone: The sample contains more than one DNA sequence encoding this CDR3. The rearrangement joins TRBV7-9 to TRBJ2-5; 13 bases map to TRBD2. Germline CDR1 SEHNR, CDR2 FQNEAQ (reference sequence). This CDR3 is 15 amino acids long. The V segment lost 5 bases and the J segment 5 bases; nucleotides outside the gene matches: 5. CDR3 protein: CASSPGLAGQETQYF. DNA for the CDR3: TGTGCCAGCAGCCCGGGACTAGCGGGACAGGAGACCCAGTACTTC.

The chain couples TRBV28 to TRBJ1-6, with 8 bases that match TRBD1. Germline-derived CDR1 and CDR2 are MDHEN and SYDVKM. Losses at the gene ends were 5 bases for V and 9 bases for J; bases not matched to a gene: 12. This CDR3 has 16 residues. The CDR3 DNA is TGTGCCAGCAGTCCCTACTTGACAGGGGACCTTTCACCCCTCCACTTT. Translating it yields CASSPYLTGDLSPLHF.

This chain links TRBV30 with TRBJ1-1; TRBD1 might be the D (5 bases). V shed 2 bases and J shed 1 base, with 11 bases lying between them. This CDR3 comprises 14 residues. The V gene's germline CDR1 is GTSNPN and CDR2 SVGIG (reference sequence). In DNA form, the CDR3 reads TGTGCCTGGAGTCAGGGACTCGCGAACACTGAAGCTTTCTTT. It yields the protein CAWSQGLANTEAFF.